This T cell receptor (beta chain) comes out of a study of blood T cells in healthy people across ages (dated by TCRdb to about 2015). Notes on the research overall: In model experiments, template switching captured roughly one uniquely barcoded TCR beta cDNA molecule for every two T cells. The study analyzed two additional independent replicas of 1 million unique cDNA reads from the same blood draw for two donors, one aged 18 to 29 and one aged 80 or older. To track age-related changes in TCR beta repertoire diversity, the study relied on deep sequencing normalized with unique cDNA molecular identifiers. To avoid experimental bias, donors of different ages were randomly spread across the sequencing lanes. The donors were split into four age groups: young (average 16 years), middle-aged (about 40), aged (approximately 60) and long-lived (over 75).

Library method: 5' RACE. The sample was run on an Illumina HiSeq 2500. The second PCR ran for roughly 7 to 12 cycles and used a J-beta primer mix along with a sample-barcoded 5' primer. Each TCR beta cDNA molecule received a unique molecular identifier from a template-switch 5' adaptor carrying 12 random nucleotides. At least 2.5 million CDR3-containing paired-end reads were obtained from each sample. All of the RNA was converted into first-strand cDNA using the Mint cDNA synthesis kit, with a TRBC-specific oligonucleotide serving as the primer. Following uracil-DNA glycosylase treatment, all cDNA underwent a first 18-cycle PCR with the universal primers M1SS and BC2_uni_R. The authors' pipeline ran thus. Normalization of each sample was performed by random selection of 1 million high-quality reads, each carrying a distinct molecular identifier. Reads with shared molecular identifiers were discarded instead of being binned into consensus sequences. CDR3 identification, clonotype clustering and error correction used MiTCR with a Q25 quality threshold and the strictest error-elimination algorithm. A nonparametric unseen species model with Euler transformation was used to estimate a lower bound on total TCR beta diversity. Clones were called with MiXCR by TCRdb after fastp trimmed the public reads at Q25, and only in-frame beta chains were retained. Each CDR3 protein gets just one entry, which takes the most common genes and DNA from the rows behind it. The V and J calls shown here were made by TCRdb, not taken from the authors' results. The sample includes roughly 720,000 distinct CDR3 sequences, with about 55% observed a single time. The ten largest clones represent about 42% of the sample.

The donors were roughly 40 Caucasian individuals from Russia, aged roughly 6 to 100 years, who were systemically healthy. Ten milliliters of peripheral blood were drawn from each donor into EDTA-treated Vacutainer tubes. PBMCs were isolated by Ficoll-Paque density-gradient centrifugation, with at least 6 million obtained per sample. Trizol reagent was used to extract total RNA from the PBMCs, yielding at least 6 micrograms per sample. For every donor, an aliquot of PBMCs went through flow cytometry to measure the percentages of naive CD45RAhigh/CD27high T cells. What the work shows at the level of the full study, not this receptor alone: The long-lived group showed more naive CD4+ T cells, fewer expanded clones and increased TCR diversity than the aged group, suggesting age selection. Conclusive comparison of naive and antigen-experienced compartments was prevented by the profiling of bulk unsorted PBMCs. Total diversity estimates from one million sequenced T cells were considered lower bounds and underestimates. Because donor CMV infection status was unknown, age-related changes in expanded clonotypes were potentially confounded. Observed TCR beta diversity per million T cells fell roughly linearly with age, and a significant reduction was already apparent by age approximately 40. The percentage of naive T cells measured by flow cytometry correlated strongly with observed TCR beta diversity.

In regard to this clonotype: What this receptor recognizes is not known. No quality values exist for individual bases; no much larger clone is one base distant.

According to the germline V gene (reference sequence), CDR1 reads LNHNV and CDR2 reads YYDKDF. After removal of 5 bases from V and 1 base from J, the junction retains 6 bases not matched to a gene. The cysteine opens and the phenylalanine closes a CDR3 of 15 amino acids. CDR3 DNA is the only sequence kept; it has 45 bases, read in frame from the first base. The sequenced material came from blood. This TCR derives from a man older than 75 in good health. The V gene is TRBV15 and the J gene is TRBJ2-5, and 8 bases in between align with TRBD1. Here the CDR3 is given as CATSADRGPQETQYF. The nucleotide sequence is given as TGTGCCACCAGCGCCGACAGGGGACCCCAAGAGACCCAGTACTTC.